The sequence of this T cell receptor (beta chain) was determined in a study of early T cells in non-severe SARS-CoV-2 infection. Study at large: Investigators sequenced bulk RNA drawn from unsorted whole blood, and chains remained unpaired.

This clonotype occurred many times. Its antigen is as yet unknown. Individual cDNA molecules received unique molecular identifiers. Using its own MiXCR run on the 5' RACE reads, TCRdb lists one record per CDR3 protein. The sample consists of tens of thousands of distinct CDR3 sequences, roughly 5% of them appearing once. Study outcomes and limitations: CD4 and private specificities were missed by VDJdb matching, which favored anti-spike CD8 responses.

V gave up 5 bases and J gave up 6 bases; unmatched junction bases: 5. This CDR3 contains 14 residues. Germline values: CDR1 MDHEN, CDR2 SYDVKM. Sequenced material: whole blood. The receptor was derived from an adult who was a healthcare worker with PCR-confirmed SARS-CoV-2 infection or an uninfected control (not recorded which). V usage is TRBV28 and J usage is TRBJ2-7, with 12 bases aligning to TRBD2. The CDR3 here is CASSRLAGAAEQYF. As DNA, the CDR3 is TGTGCCAGCAGTCGACTAGCGGGAGCTGCCGAGCAGTACTTC.